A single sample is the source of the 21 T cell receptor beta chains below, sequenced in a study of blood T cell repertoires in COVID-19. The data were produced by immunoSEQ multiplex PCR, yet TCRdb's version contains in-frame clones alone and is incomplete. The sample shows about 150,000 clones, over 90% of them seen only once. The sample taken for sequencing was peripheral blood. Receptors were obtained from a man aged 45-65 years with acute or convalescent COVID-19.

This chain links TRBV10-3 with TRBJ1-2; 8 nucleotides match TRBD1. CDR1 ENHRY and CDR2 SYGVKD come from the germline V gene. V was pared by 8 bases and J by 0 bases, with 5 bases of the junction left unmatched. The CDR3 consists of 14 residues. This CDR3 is CAIGQGPANYGYTF. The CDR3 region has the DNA TGTGCCATCGGACAGGGTCCAGCTAACTATGGCTACACCTTC.

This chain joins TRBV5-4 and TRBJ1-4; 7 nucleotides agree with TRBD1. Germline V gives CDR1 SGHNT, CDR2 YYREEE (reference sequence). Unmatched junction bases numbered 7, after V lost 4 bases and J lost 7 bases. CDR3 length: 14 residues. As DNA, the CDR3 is TGTGCCAGCAGCCAGGACAGGATATCTGAAAAACTGTTTTTT. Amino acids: CASSQDRISEKLFF.

The CDR3 is CASSFPGGFYNEQFF. The CDR3 DNA reads as TGTGCCAGCAGTTTTCCGGGAGGGTTCTACAATGAGCAGTTCTTC. This sequence joins TRBV28 and TRBJ2-1; 8 nucleotides align to TRBD2. V shed 3 bases and J 3 bases; nucleotides not matched to a gene: 4. The CDR3 covers 15 residues. Germline-derived CDR1 and CDR2 are MDHEN and SYDVKM.

In DNA, the CDR3 is TGCAGCGTTGTTCCGGGAGCGGTTGGAAATGAGCAGTTCTTC. Amino acid sequence: CSVVPGAVGNEQFF. The chain is built from TRBV29-1 and TRBJ2-1; TRBD2 is a possible D gene (6 bases). The V end was cut by 4 bases, the J end by 7 bases, with 17 bases between. The CDR3 length is 14 residues. Germline CDR1 SQVTM, CDR2 ANQGSEA.

CDR3 sequence: CASSSGGSGNTIYF. CDR3 in DNA: TGCGCCAGCAGCTCCGGAGGATCTGGAAACACCATATATTTT. J is TRBJ1-3 and V is TRBV5-1; D is uncertain. The germline V gene has CDR1 SGHRS and CDR2 YFSETQ. Deletions cut 3 bases from V and 1 base from J, with 8 bases between. The CDR3 is 14 amino acids.

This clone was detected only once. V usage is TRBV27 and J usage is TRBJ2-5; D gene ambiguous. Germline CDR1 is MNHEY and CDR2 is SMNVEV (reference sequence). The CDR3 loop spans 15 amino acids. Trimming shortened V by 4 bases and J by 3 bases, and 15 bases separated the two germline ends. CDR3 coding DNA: TGTGCCAGCAGTTGGTTCTCGGGTTCTAAAGAGACCCAGTACTTC. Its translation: CASSWFSGSKETQYF.

The CDR3 sequence is CASSLIRDRDYEQYF. In nucleotides, the CDR3 is TGTGCCAGCAGCTTAATCCGGGACAGGGACTACGAGCAGTACTTC. The chain is built from TRBV7-2 and TRBJ2-7, with 9 nucleotides matching TRBD1. Germline V gene sequence: CDR1 SGHTA, CDR2 FQGNSA. V lost 2 bases and J lost 3; bases outside the gene matches: 5. The CDR3 has 15 amino acids.

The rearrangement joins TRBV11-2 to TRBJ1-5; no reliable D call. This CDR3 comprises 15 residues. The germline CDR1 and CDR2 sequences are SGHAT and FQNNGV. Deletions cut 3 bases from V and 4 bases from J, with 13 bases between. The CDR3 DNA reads TGTGCCAGCAGCTTGACCGTTGGGGAGAATCAGCCCCAGCATTTT. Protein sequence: CASSLTVGENQPQHF.

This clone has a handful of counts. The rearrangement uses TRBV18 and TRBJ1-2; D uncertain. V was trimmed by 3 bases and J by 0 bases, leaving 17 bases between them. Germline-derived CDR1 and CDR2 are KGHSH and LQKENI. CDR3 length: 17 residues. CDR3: CASSPSLGPNSNYGYTF. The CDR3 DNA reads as TGTGCCAGCTCACCTTCCCTAGGCCCAAACTCTAACTATGGCTACACCTTC.

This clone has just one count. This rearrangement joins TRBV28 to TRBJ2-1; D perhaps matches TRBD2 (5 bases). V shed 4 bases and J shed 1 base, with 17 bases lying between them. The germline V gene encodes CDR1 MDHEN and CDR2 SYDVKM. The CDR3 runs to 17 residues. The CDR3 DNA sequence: TGTGCCAGCAGTTCCTCCGTGGCGGGTCAATCCTACAATGAGCAGTTCTTC. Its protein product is CASSSSVAGQSYNEQFF.

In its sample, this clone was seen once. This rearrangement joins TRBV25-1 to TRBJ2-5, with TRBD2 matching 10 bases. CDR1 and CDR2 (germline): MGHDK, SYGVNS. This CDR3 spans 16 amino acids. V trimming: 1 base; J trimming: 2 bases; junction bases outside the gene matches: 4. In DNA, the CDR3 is TGTGCCAGCAGTGAATTACTAGCGGGGAAACAAGAGACCCAGTACTTC. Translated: CASSELLAGKQETQYF. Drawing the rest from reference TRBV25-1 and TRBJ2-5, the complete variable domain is EADIYQTPRYLVIGTGKKITLECSQTMGHDKMYWYQQDPGMELHLIHYSYGVNSTEKGDLSSESTVSRIRTEHFPLTLESARPSHTSQYLCASSELLAGKQETQYFGPGTRLLVL.

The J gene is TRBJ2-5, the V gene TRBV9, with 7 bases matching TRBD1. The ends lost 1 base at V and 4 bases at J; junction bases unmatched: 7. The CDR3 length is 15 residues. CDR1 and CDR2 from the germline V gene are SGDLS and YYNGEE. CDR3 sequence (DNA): TGTGCCAGCAGCGTACTTACAGGGGTGGGAGAGACCCAGTACTTC. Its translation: CASSVLTGVGETQYF.

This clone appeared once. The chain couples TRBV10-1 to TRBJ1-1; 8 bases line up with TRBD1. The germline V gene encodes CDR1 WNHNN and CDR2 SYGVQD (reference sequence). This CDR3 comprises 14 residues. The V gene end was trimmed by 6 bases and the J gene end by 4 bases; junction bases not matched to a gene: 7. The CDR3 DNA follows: TGCGCCAGCAGAGCAGGGGGCCCGGGCACTGAAGCTTTCTTT. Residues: CASRAGGPGTEAFF.

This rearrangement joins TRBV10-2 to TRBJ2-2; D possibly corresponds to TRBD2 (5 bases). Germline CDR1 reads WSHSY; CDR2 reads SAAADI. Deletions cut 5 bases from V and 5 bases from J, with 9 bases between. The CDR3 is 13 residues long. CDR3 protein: CASSSAATGELFF. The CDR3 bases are TGCGCCAGCAGTTCAGCGGCAACCGGGGAGCTGTTTTTT.

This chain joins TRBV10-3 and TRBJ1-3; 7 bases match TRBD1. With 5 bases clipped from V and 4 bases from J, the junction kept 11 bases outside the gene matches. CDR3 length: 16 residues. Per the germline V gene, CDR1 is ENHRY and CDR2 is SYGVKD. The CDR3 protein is CAISWDSMNSGNTIYF. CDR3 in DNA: TGTGCCATCAGTTGGGACAGCATGAATTCCGGAAACACCATATATTTT.

The CDR3 sequence: CASSSDTWGQGYLETQYF. CDR3 DNA: TGTGCCAGCAGCTCCGACACATGGGGACAGGGTTATTTGGAGACCCAGTACTTC. The chain combines TRBV7-9 with TRBJ2-5, with 9 bases identical to TRBD1. In germline, CDR1 is SEHNR, CDR2 FQNEAQ (reference sequence). With 4 bases clipped from V and 5 bases from J, the junction kept 17 bases outside the gene matches. There are 18 residues in the CDR3.

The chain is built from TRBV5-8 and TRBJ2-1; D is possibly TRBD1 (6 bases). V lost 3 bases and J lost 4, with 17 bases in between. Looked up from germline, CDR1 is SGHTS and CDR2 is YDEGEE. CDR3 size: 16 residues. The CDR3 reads CASSSPSWGLYNEQFF. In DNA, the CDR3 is TGTGCCAGCAGCTCCCCCTCCTGGGGGCTTTACAATGAGCAGTTCTTC. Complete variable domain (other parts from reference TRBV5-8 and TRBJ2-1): EAGVTQSPTHLIKTRGQQATLRCSPISGHTSVYWYQQALGLGLQFLLWYDEGEERNRGNFPPRFSGRQFPNYSSELNVNALELEDSALYLCASSSPSWGLYNEQFFGPGTRLTVL.

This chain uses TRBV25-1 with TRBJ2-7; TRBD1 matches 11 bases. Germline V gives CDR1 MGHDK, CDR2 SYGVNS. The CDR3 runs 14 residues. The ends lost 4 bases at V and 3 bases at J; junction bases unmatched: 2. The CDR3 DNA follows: TGTGCCAGCAGTGGGGGACAGGGGGACTACGAGCAGTACTTC. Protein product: CASSGGQGDYEQYF.

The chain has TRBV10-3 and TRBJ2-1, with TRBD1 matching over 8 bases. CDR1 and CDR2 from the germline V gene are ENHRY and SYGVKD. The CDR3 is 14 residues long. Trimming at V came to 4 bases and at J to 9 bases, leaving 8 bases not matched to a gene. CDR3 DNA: TGTGCCATCAGTGCCGAGACAGGGGTGTCTGAGCAGTTCTTC. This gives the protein CAISAETGVSEQFF.

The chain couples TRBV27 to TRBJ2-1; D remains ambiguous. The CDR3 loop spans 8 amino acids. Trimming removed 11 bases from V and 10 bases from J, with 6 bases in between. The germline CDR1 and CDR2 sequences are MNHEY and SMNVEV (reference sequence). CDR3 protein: CALGEQFF. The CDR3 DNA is TGTGCCTTGGGCGAGCAGTTCTTC.

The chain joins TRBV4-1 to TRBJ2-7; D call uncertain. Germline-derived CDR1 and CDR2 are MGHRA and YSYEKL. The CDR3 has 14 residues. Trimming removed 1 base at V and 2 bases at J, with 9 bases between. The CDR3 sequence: CASSQVASAYEQYF. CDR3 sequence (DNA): TGCGCCAGCAGCCAAGTTGCCAGTGCCTACGAGCAGTACTTC.